This entry describes one T cell receptor beta chain. Its binding antigen is unknown. It has no much larger one-base neighbor in the sample; base qualities were not kept. TCRbeta CDR3 regions were amplified from genomic DNA using the immunoSEQ Assay, a bias-controlled multiplex PCR. The original methods were these. The number of nucleated cells in each sample was estimated from the amplification of reference gene primers within the assay. To quantify the absolute abundance of each unique TCRbeta CDR3 rearrangement, sequence reads were collapsed and filtered. Productive Simpson clonality was computed per sample as the square root of Simpson's diversity index over productive rearrangements. TCRdb holds this immuneACCESS table with in-frame rearrangements only. Some clones are missing; in checked studies, unresolved V genes explain under half, and the rest has no known cause. The DNA gave D and trimming, while V, J and clone size come from that table. The sample contains under 300,000 clones, over 75% of them found a single time. Of the sample, about 3.4% falls within the top ten clones.

The data were obtained in a study of blood T cell repertoires in COVID-19 (dated by TCRdb to 2020 to 2022). For the study in its entirety: Collaborator samples came from the United States, Italy and Spain and covered acute and convalescent phases of COVID-19. The material from the prospective study consisted of cDNA or gDNA derived from T cells, B-cell-depleted T cells, or PBMCs. Subjects who had been exposed to COVID-19, were actively infected with it, or had recovered from it provided the deeply sampled blood TCRbeta repertoires that made up the dataset. A freely available public database, intended as a resource for researchers studying the immune response to SARS-CoV-2, is where the repertoires were released. The samples were drawn from the first 160 participants of the ongoing ImmuneRACE study and from about 1,200 subjects provided by 6 global collaborators. The sample metadata nearly always contained a de-identified subject ID, COVID-19 status, age in years and sex. HLA class I and class II types, where available, came from metadata supplied by the sample provider rather than from assay-based typing.

V is trimmed back by 4 bases and J by 3 bases, and the junction contains 12 bases that no gene match accounts for. Spanning cysteine to phenylalanine, the CDR3 consists of 17 amino acids. Left in the record is the CDR3 DNA by itself, 51 bases read in frame from the first base. The germline V gene encodes CDR1 SGHNT and CDR2 YYREEE (reference sequence). What the study reported, not specific to this receptor: The quantity of clinical and demographic metadata differed by source and by participant and was supplied without curation.

Enrolling through a virtual design, the prospective study's participants ranged in age from about 18 to 89 years and lived across 24 United States geographic areas. Cohort assignment in the prospective study relied on participant-reported clinical history from a screening survey and a study questionnaire. Exposed participants had been in contact, within 2 weeks of entering the study, with a person who had a PCR-confirmed or clinician-diagnosed case of COVID-19. In the prospective study, mobile phlebotomists collected whole blood, serum and a nasopharyngeal or oropharyngeal swab from each participant. Over a roughly 2-month period, participants in the prospective study had the option of providing additional blood draws and questionnaires. Before DNA extraction, blood samples from the prospective study were shipped at room temperature or frozen.

Recombination connected TRBV5-4 to TRBJ2-1; TRBD2 matches 8 bases in the middle. Sequences were obtained from PBMCs or T cells enriched from blood (not recorded which). The receptor was isolated from a woman aged 40 to 50 who had been exposed to COVID-19. The sequence in DNA is TGTGCCAGCAGCCTTGGGGCGGGGGGCCTCCTCTACAATGAGCAGTTCTTC. Its product reads: CASSLGAGGLLYNEQFF.